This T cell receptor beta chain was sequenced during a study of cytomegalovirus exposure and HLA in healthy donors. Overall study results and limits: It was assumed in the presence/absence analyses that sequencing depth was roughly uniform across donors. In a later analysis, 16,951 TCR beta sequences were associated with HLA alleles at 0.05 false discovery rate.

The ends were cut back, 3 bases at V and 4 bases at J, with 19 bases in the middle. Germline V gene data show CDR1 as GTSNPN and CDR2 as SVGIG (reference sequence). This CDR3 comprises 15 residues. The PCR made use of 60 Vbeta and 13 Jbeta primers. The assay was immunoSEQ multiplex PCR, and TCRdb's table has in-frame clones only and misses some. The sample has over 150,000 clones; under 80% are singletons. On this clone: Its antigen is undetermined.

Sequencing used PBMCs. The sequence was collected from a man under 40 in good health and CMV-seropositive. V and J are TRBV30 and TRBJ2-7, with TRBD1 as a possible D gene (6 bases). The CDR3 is CAWSPSRPGVYEQYF. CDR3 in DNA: TGTGCCTGGAGCCCTTCCAGGCCAGGGGTATACGAGCAGTACTTC.